The sequence of this T cell receptor (beta chain) was determined in a study of long-term antiretroviral therapy in people with HIV. Study at large: By about a decade, the earliest samples predate the 2015 immediate-ART recommendation.

Runs used v3.0 of the immunoSEQ assay and were done at survey level. The protocol was immunoSEQ multiplex PCR, while the TCRdb copy is restricted to in-frame clones and leaves out a portion. The sample lists more than 20,000 clones, almost 85% seen once, with 5% in the top ten. Germline CDR1 reads MDHEN; CDR2 reads SYDVKM. V was trimmed by 6 bases and J by 2 bases, leaving 16 bases between them. CDR3 length: 15 residues. Study-level findings and limits: The clones with expansion before ART were dominant in the repertoire at all time points. Control repertoires displayed wider CDR3 length ranges than the HIV repertoires. For ART adherence, viral resistance and therapy changes, no data were available.

As concerns this clone: Its target is unknown.

The clonotype comes from a man between 50 and 59 years old with HIV. The genes are TRBV28 and TRBJ1-2; D is unclear. The sample consisted of unsorted PBMCs, taken 0.3 years after starting antiretroviral therapy. The CDR3 DNA sequence: TGTGCCAGCAGAGCCCCCGCCGAACAGAACTATGGCTACACCTTC. Protein sequence: CASRAPAEQNYGYTF.